A selection of T cell receptor beta chains follows, all from one sample in a study of breast tumors, draining lymph nodes, adjacent tissues. TCRdb independently ran MiXCR on the multiplex PCR reads; one entry per CDR3 protein. Among approximately 300,000 distinct CDR3 sequences, under 35% were seen once, and the ten largest hold more than 1%. The sequenced material came from axillary lymph node tissue. Source of these receptors: a female donor with breast cancer. Some clones in this sample may be carry-over from other donors' samples. Each CDR3 is given with its conserved first and last residue. D genes are given only for firm matches. Clone size is not always given. Where it is, it says once, few, many or a class for expanded clones.

DNA,CDR3,size,length,J,D,V
TGTGCCAGCTTCCCCCTCGGACAGGTTTACAATGAGCAGTTCTTC,CASFPLGQVYNEQFF,.,15,TRBJ2-1,TRBD1,TRBV28
TGTGCCAGCAGCTCAGGACTAGCGGGAGGGGAGCAGTACTTC,CASSSGLAGGEQYF,many,14,TRBJ2-7,TRBD2,TRBV7-3
TGTGCTAGTGGAAGAAGCGCCGGGACAGGGGAGACCGGGGAGCTGTTTTTT,CASGRSAGTGETGELFF,few,17,TRBJ2-2,TRBD1,TRBV12-5
TGCAGCGTCACAGGGGGCAATTCACCCCTCCACTTT,CSVTGGNSPLHF,.,12,TRBJ1-6,TRBD1,TRBV29-1
TGTGCCAGCAGCCAAGGACTAGCGGGAGGAGAGACCCAGTACTTC,CASSQGLAGGETQYF,many,15,TRBJ2-5,TRBD2,TRBV14
TGTGCCAGCAGCAGGGACCCCATTGGTGGCTACACCTTC,CASSRDPIGGYTF,few,13,TRBJ1-2,.,TRBV6-5
TGTGCCAGCAGCCAGGGTAGTTCTTTGAATGAGCAGTTCTTC,CASSQGSSLNEQFF,few,14,TRBJ2-1,.,TRBV3-1
TGTGCCACCAGCAGAGATAGCGGCAGAAATCAGCCCCAGCATTTT,CATSRDSGRNQPQHF,many,15,TRBJ1-5,.,TRBV15
TGCAGCGTAGAATACCAACAGGGCACAGATACGCAGTATTTT,CSVEYQQGTDTQYF,many,14,TRBJ2-3,.,TRBV29-1
TGTGCCAGCAGCCCCGGGACTAGCGGGAATTTGGATACGCAGTATTTT,CASSPGTSGNLDTQYF,many,16,TRBJ2-3,TRBD2,TRBV7-3
TGCGCCAGCAGTGAGTCGAGGGGCCCGGGGGATACGCAGTATTTT,CASSESRGPGDTQYF,many,15,TRBJ2-3,.,TRBV10-1
TGCAGTGCCTCAGACGGCTTAGATACGCAGTATTTT,CSASDGLDTQYF,many,12,TRBJ2-3,.,TRBV20-1
TGTGCCAGCTCCCTGCGGGGCCGAGACACCGGGGAGCTGTTTTTT,CASSLRGRDTGELFF,.,15,TRBJ2-2,.,TRBV18
TGTGCCTGGAATAATCGGCAGGGGGCTCGTGGCACTGAAGCTTTCTTT,CAWNNRQGARGTEAFF,.,16,TRBJ1-1,TRBD1,TRBV30
TGCAGTGCCGCGACTAGCGGAGAGGGGGGCACAGATACGCAGTATTTT,CSAATSGEGGTDTQYF,many,16,TRBJ2-3,TRBD2,TRBV20-1
TGTGCCAGCAGCTTGGGGCTAGCGACCTCAAACACCGGGGAGCTGTTTTTT,CASSLGLATSNTGELFF,many,17,TRBJ2-2,.,TRBV5-4
TGCAGCGTTGAACTAGCGGGAAATGAGCAGTTCTTC,CSVELAGNEQFF,many,12,TRBJ2-1,TRBD2,TRBV29-1
TGTGCCAGCAGCTCGGGGGTCTCTGGGGCCAACGTCCCGACTTTC,CASSSGVSGANVPTF,few,15,TRBJ2-6,.,TRBV7-2
TGTGCCAGCAGCCCCCTGGACGGGGAACAGTACTTC,CASSPLDGEQYF,many,12,TRBJ2-7,.,TRBV11-2
TGTGCCAGCAGCCGGGAGACTCCAGTGCAGTACTTC,CASSRETPVQYF,many,12,TRBJ2-7,.,TRBV7-9
TGTGCCAGCAGCCCGCAGACAGGAACAACTAATGAAAAACTGTTTTTT,CASSPQTGTTNEKLFF,many,16,TRBJ1-4,.,TRBV5-6
TGTGCTAGCCGTGACAACTCTGGAAACACCATATATTTT,CASRDNSGNTIYF,.,13,TRBJ1-3,.,TRBV14
TGTGCCAGCAGTGGGACGGACGACTATGGCTACACCTTC,CASSGTDDYGYTF,.,13,TRBJ1-2,.,TRBV2
TGTGCCAGCTCACCCCCAACTAGTATAAGGAGCTCCTACGAGCAGTACTTC,CASSPPTSIRSSYEQYF,few,17,TRBJ2-7,.,TRBV14
TGTGCCAGCAGCTCAGGACTAGCGATGGGGGAGCTGTTTTTT,CASSSGLAMGELFF,.,14,TRBJ2-2,TRBD2,TRBV7-8
TGTGCCAGCAGCTTAGGCCCGACAGGGAGGACTGGAAACCCCATATATTTT,CASSLGPTGRTGNPIYF,few,17,TRBJ1-3,TRBD1,TRBV7-8
TGTGCCAGCAGTTTCCGCGGCATAGCAGATACGCAGTATTTT,CASSFRGIADTQYF,.,14,TRBJ2-3,.,TRBV12-3/TRBV12-4
TGCAGCGTTGGGCGGACTAGTTCAGGAGATACGCAGTATTTT,CSVGRTSSGDTQYF,many,14,TRBJ2-3,TRBD2,TRBV29-1
TGTGCCAGCAGCTTGTTCGCTAACGGGAGTGGTACAGATACGCAGTATTTT,CASSLFANGSGTDTQYF,.,17,TRBJ2-3,.,TRBV5-4
TGCGCCAGCAGCCCGCAGGGGGGCGCGAACACCGGGGAGCTGTTTTTT,CASSPQGGANTGELFF,many,16,TRBJ2-2,.,TRBV4-1
TGTGCCACGCACACAGATACGCAGTATTTT,CATHTDTQYF,many,10,TRBJ2-3,.,TRBV24-1
TGTGCCAGCAGTAAGGACAGGAGAAGCTCTGGGGCCAACGTCCTGACTTTC,CASSKDRRSSGANVLTF,many,17,TRBJ2-6,TRBD1,TRBV27
TGTGCCAGCAGCTTAGAGACCGGTTTGTTCACCGGGGAGCTGTTTTTT,CASSLETGLFTGELFF,many,16,TRBJ2-2,.,TRBV7-9
TGTGCCAGCAGCCCTCCGACTAGCGGTTCCTACGATAAGCAGTTCTTC,CASSPPTSGSYDKQFF,.,16,TRBJ2-1,TRBD2,TRBV7-9
TGTGCCACCTGGACCGCGAACACCGGGGAGCTGTTTTTT,CATWTANTGELFF,few,13,TRBJ2-2,.,TRBV6-2/TRBV6-3
TGTGCCAGCAGCTCAGCGCTCGAGCAGTTCTTC,CASSSALEQFF,many,11,TRBJ2-1,.,TRBV7-8
TGTGCCAGCAGCTTAGGGGCGGGAGGGTCCCGAGATACGCAGTATTTT,CASSLGAGGSRDTQYF,many,16,TRBJ2-3,TRBD2,TRBV7-2
TGTGCCAGCAGCACCATAGCGGGCGACAATGAGCAGTTCTTC,CASSTIAGDNEQFF,many,14,TRBJ2-1,TRBD2,TRBV7-2
TGTGCCAGCAGCTACACGGGACAGGGCATTATTAGTCGCGGCTACACCTTC,CASSYTGQGIISRGYTF,.,17,TRBJ1-2,TRBD1,TRBV5-4
TGTGCCAGCAGGCCGACTGCGACCTACGAGCAGTACTTC,CASRPTATYEQYF,many,13,TRBJ2-7,.,TRBV2